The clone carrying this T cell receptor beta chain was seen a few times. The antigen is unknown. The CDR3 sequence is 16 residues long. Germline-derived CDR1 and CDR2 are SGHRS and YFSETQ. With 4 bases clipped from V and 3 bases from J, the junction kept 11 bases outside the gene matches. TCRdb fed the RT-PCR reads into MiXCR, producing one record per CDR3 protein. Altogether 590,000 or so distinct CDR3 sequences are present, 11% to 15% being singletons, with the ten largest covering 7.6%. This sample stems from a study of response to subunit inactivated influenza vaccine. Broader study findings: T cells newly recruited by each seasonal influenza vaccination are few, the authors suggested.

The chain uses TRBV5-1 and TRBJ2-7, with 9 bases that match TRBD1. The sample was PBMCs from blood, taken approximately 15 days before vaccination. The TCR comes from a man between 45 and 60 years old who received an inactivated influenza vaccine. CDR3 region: CASSDRPGQGFYEQYF. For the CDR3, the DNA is TGCGCCAGCAGCGACCGTCCGGGACAGGGATTCTACGAGCAGTACTTC. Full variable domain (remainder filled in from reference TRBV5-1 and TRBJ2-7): KAGVTQTPRYLIKTRGQQVTLSCSPISGHRSVSWYQQTPGQGLQFLFEYFSETQRNKGNFPGRFSGRQFSNSRSEMNVSTLELGDSALYLCASSDRPGQGFYEQYFGPGTRLTVT.